The rows below give T cell receptor beta chains drawn from one sample of a study of OX40 agonist ivuxolimab in advanced cancers. Libraries were prepared by immunoSEQ multiplex PCR; TCRdb keeps only in-frame clonotypes and omits some of them. This sample yields about 81,000 clones, of which around 85% are seen a single time; 0.22% belongs to the top ten. The input for sequencing was CD4+ or CD8+ T cells sorted from blood, taken in a trial of the OX40 agonist ivuxolimab. These receptor sequences come from an adult with an advanced solid tumor such as melanoma, head and neck, liver or kidney cancer. Both conserved end residues are part of each CDR3. The order of the fields is CDR3 length, V gene, D gene, clone size, J gene, CDR3 protein, CDR3 DNA. The D gene is left open where the match is weak. Clone size is shown for a subset of rows, as once, few, many or a class of expanded clone.

14	TRBV5-8	NA	NA	TRBJ1-1	CASSLGRLNTEAFF	TGTGCCAGCAGCCTGGGACGGTTGAACACTGAAGCTTTCTTT
17	TRBV14	TRBD2	once	TRBJ2-1	CASSQIEGLAGVNEQFF	TGTGCCAGCAGCCAAATAGAGGGACTAGCGGGAGTCAATGAGCAGTTCTTC
17	TRBV5-6	TRBD2	NA	TRBJ2-1	CASSHPGLAGSYNEQFF	TGTGCCAGCAGCCACCCCGGGCTAGCGGGATCCTACAATGAGCAGTTCTTC
15	TRBV7-9	NA	NA	TRBJ1-1	CASSPGKGDSTEAFF	TGTGCCAGCAGCCCTGGGAAGGGGGATAGCACTGAAGCTTTCTTT
17	TRBV7-2	NA	NA	TRBJ2-3	CASSPRRGPPGGDTQYF	TGTGCCAGCAGCCCTCGCCGGGGTCCCCCTGGGGGGGATACGCAGTATTTT
14	TRBV7-9	NA	NA	TRBJ2-1	CASSHSRRYNEQFF	TGTGCCAGCAGCCACAGTCGGAGGTACAATGAGCAGTTCTTC
14	TRBV6-6	NA	NA	TRBJ2-3	CASTSLHNTDTQYF	TGTGCCAGCACCTCCCTACATAACACAGATACGCAGTATTTT
14	TRBV5-4	NA	NA	TRBJ1-6	CASSSRDGYSPLHF	TGTGCCAGCAGCTCAAGGGACGGATATTCACCCCTCCACTTT
15	TRBV21-1	NA	NA	TRBJ1-2	CASSKDSRGLGIYTF	TGTGCCAGCAGCAAAGATTCGCGAGGGTTGGGGATCTACACCTTC
14	TRBV5-1	NA	NA	TRBJ2-5	CASGSGTPRETQYF	TGCGCCAGCGGATCCGGGACACCGCGAGAGACCCAGTACTTC
14	TRBV28	NA	NA	TRBJ1-4	CASSSTGVNEKLFF	TGTGCCAGCAGTTCGACAGGTGTTAATGAAAAACTGTTTTTT
13	TRBV18	NA	NA	TRBJ1-1	CASSPDKNTEAFF	TGTGCCAGCTCACCCGACAAGAACACTGAAGCTTTCTTT
15	TRBV5-1	NA	NA	TRBJ2-2	CASSQPERGTGELFF	TGCGCCAGCAGCCAACCGGAACGGGGGACCGGGGAGCTGTTTTTT
14	TRBV5-1	NA	NA	TRBJ1-3	CASSLAGRGNTIYF	TGCGCCAGCAGCTTGGCGGGCAGGGGAAACACCATATATTTT
14	TRBV7-8	TRBD1	NA	TRBJ2-2	CASTAQGVRGELFF	TGTGCCAGCACCGCACAGGGGGTCAGGGGGGAGCTGTTTTTT
14	TRBV10-3	NA	NA	TRBJ2-2	CAISESNGSGELFF	TGTGCCATCAGTGAGTCGAACGGGTCCGGGGAGCTGTTTTTT
15	TRBV11-2	NA	once	TRBJ1-4	CASSLFGPTNEKLFF	TGTGCCAGCAGCTTATTCGGGCCAACTAATGAAAAACTGTTTTTT
19	TRBV7-9	TRBD1	NA	TRBJ1-2	CASSQDRGSRRKSDYGYTF	TGTGCCAGCAGCCAAGACAGGGGATCACGACGTAAAAGCGACTATGGCTACACCTTC
15	TRBV30	TRBD1	NA	TRBJ2-1	CAWDPGQGARDEQFF	TGTGCCTGGGATCCGGGACAGGGGGCCAGAGATGAGCAGTTCTTC
18	TRBV23-1	TRBD1	NA	TRBJ1-4	CASSLRGGGGGTNEKLFF	TGCGCCAGCAGTCTAAGAGGGGGCGGTGGTGGAACTAATGAAAAACTGTTTTTT
13	TRBV9	NA	NA	TRBJ2-1	CASSVAPSNEQFF	TGTGCCAGCAGCGTAGCCCCCAGCAATGAGCAGTTCTTC
17	TRBV30	TRBD1	NA	TRBJ2-2	CAWSVNRDRGYTGELFF	TGTGCCTGGAGTGTTAACCGGGACAGGGGATACACCGGGGAGCTGTTTTTT
15	TRBV6-1	TRBD1	NA	TRBJ2-5	CASSGGQGAWETQYF	TGTGCCAGCAGTGGAGGACAGGGGGCCTGGGAGACCCAGTACTTC
11	TRBV30	NA	NA	TRBJ2-7	CAWTGGYEQYF	TGTGCCTGGACAGGCGGGTACGAGCAGTACTTC
14	TRBV4-1	TRBD1	NA	TRBJ1-1	CASTQDRGFTEAFF	TGCGCCAGCACCCAGGACAGGGGTTTCACTGAAGCTTTCTTT
15	TRBV7-2	NA	NA	TRBJ1-3	CASSQTVRSGNTIYF	TGTGCCAGCAGCCAGACAGTTCGCTCTGGAAACACCATATATTTT
18	TRBV5-1	NA	NA	TRBJ1-6	CASSMDKQGLYYNSPLHF	TGCGCCAGCAGCATGGATAAACAGGGATTATATTATAATTCACCCCTCCACTTT
15	TRBV5-1	TRBD2	NA	TRBJ2-7	CASSLDLAGTYEQYF	TGCGCCAGCAGCTTGGACCTAGCGGGCACCTACGAGCAGTACTTC
15	TRBV5-1	TRBD1	NA	TRBJ2-5	CASSSGQGAWETQYF	TGCGCCAGCAGCTCAGGACAGGGGGCCTGGGAGACCCAGTACTTC
13	TRBV5-1	NA	NA	TRBJ1-2	CASSLQQGTSYTF	TGCGCCAGCAGCTTGCAACAGGGAACTAGCTACACCTTC
16	TRBV7-8	TRBD1	NA	TRBJ2-1	CASSLYQGVIYNEQFF	TGTGCCAGCAGCTTATATCAGGGGGTCATTTACAATGAGCAGTTCTTC
13	TRBV28	TRBD1	NA	TRBJ1-1	CASLRPGTGVAFF	TGTGCCAGCTTACGTCCAGGGACAGGGGTAGCTTTCTTT
15	TRBV18	TRBD2	few	TRBJ2-3	CASSSQAGVTDTQYF	TGTGCCAGCTCATCCCAAGCGGGAGTAACAGATACGCAGTATTTT
14	TRBV5-1	TRBD1	NA	TRBJ2-1	CASSLVDRLNEQFF	TGCGCCAGCAGCTTGGTGGACAGGTTAAATGAGCAGTTCTTC
17	TRBV4-2	TRBD1	NA	TRBJ2-5	CASSQKGTGGFQETQYF	TGTGCCAGCAGCCAAAAAGGGACAGGGGGTTTCCAAGAGACCCAGTACTTC
15	TRBV6-5	TRBD1	NA	TRBJ1-6	CASSPRTGENSPLHF	TGTGCCAGCAGCCCCCGGACAGGGGAAAATTCACCCCTCCACTTT
15	TRBV6-5	NA	NA	TRBJ1-1	CASSYSHRRDTEAFF	TGTGCCAGCAGTTACTCCCACCGGCGGGACACTGAAGCTTTCTTT
12	TRBV28	NA	once	TRBJ1-3	CASSLTGNTIYF	TGTGCCAGCAGTTTGACAGGAAACACCATATATTTT
14	TRBV9	NA	NA	TRBJ1-4	CASSRPGSNEKLFF	TGTGCCAGCAGCCGACCAGGAAGTAATGAAAAACTGTTTTTT
16	TRBV21-1	NA	NA	TRBJ1-6	CASSPDRGILNSPLHF	TGTGCCAGCAGCCCAGACAGGGGAATACTCAATTCACCCCTCCACTTT
16	TRBV19	NA	NA	TRBJ2-4	CASRPGPGMSKNIQYF	TGTGCCAGTCGCCCGGGGCCAGGGATGTCCAAAAACATTCAGTACTTC
12	TRBV2	NA	few	TRBJ2-5	CASSVSVETQYF	TGTGCCAGCAGTGTTAGCGTCGAGACCCAGTACTTC
15	TRBV19	TRBD1	NA	TRBJ2-3	CASSDRDRGTDTQYF	TGTGCCAGTAGCGACCGGGACAGGGGCACAGATACGCAGTATTTT
16	TRBV9	NA	NA	TRBJ1-6	CASSVGTAIYNSPLHF	TGTGCCAGCAGCGTAGGTACAGCCATTTATAATTCACCCCTCCACTTT
13	TRBV7-9	NA	NA	TRBJ1-2	CASSSLGPYGYTF	TGTGCCAGCAGCTCACTCGGGCCATATGGCTACACCTTC
16	TRBV7-3	NA	NA	TRBJ2-7	CASSLMPITESYEQYF	TGTGCCAGCAGCTTAATGCCCATAACAGAGTCCTACGAGCAGTACTTC
14	TRBV7-8	TRBD1	NA	TRBJ1-2	CASSYRDRSYGYTF	TGTGCCAGCAGCTACCGGGACAGATCTTATGGCTACACCTTC
18	TRBV19	TRBD1	NA	TRBJ1-1	CASSPAGRLQGGNTEAFF	TGTGCCAGTAGCCCCGCGGGAAGGTTACAGGGGGGCAACACTGAAGCTTTCTTT
15	TRBV5-4	NA	NA	TRBJ2-7	CASSLGQGDSYEQYF	TGTGCCAGCAGCTTGGGGCAGGGTGACTCCTACGAGCAGTACTTC
13	TRBV28	TRBD1	NA	TRBJ1-5	CASSSTGDQPQHF	TGTGCCAGCAGTTCCACAGGGGATCAGCCCCAGCATTTT
17	TRBV21-1	NA	NA	TRBJ1-5	CASSKAHGDSEFQPQHF	TGTGCCAGCAGCAAAGCGCACGGGGACAGTGAGTTTCAGCCCCAGCATTTT
16	TRBV5-4	NA	NA	TRBJ2-1	CASSLAGVRTSVGQFF	TGTGCCAGCAGCTTGGCTGGGGTTCGGACCTCCGTAGGGCAGTTCTTC
18	TRBV19	NA	NA	TRBJ2-3	CASRPLGRGSRNTDTQYF	TGTGCCAGTAGACCCCTGGGCAGGGGCTCCCGTAACACAGATACGCAGTATTTT
14	TRBV5-1	TRBD1	NA	TRBJ2-2	CASSFQGEPGELFF	TGCGCCAGCAGCTTCCAGGGGGAACCCGGGGAGCTGTTTTTT
16	TRBV10-2	NA	NA	TRBJ1-6	CASTDFRVSYNSPLHF	TGCGCCAGCACCGACTTCAGGGTTTCCTATAATTCACCCCTCCACTTT
16	TRBV7-2	TRBD2	NA	TRBJ2-5	CASSSPGLAFRETQYF	TGTGCCAGCAGCTCACCGGGACTAGCGTTTCGAGAGACCCAGTACTTC